The clone carrying this TCR beta chain has at least ten counts. TCRdb ran MiXCR on the PCR reads. The sample holds around 22,000 clones, 15% to 20% seen once. The CDR3 has 15 amino acids. With V trimmed by 6 bases and J by 2 bases, 12 bases remained unmatched. Germline CDR1 DFQATT, CDR2 SNEGSKA (reference sequence). Patients were all untreated before their thyroid surgery. This entry belongs to a study of metastatic and nonmetastatic thyroid tumors. The sample taken for sequencing was adjacent normal tissue. This TCR was sampled from a male donor with papillary thyroid cancer or a benign thyroid nodule (not recorded which). Some clones in this sample may be carry-over from other donors' samples. The rearrangement joins TRBV20-1 to TRBJ1-2; TRBD1 agrees at 7 bases. The CDR3 coding sequence is TGCAGTGCCACCGACTCGACAGGGTGGAACTATGGCTACACCTTC. It codes for CSATDSTGWNYGYTF.